Detailed here is one T cell receptor (beta chain). There are many counts of this clonotype. Its antigen specificity is not known. Within one base of it there is no much larger clone, and no base qualities were kept. This sample is part of a study of T-cell reconstitution after alpha-beta-depleted transplantation in children (dated by TCRdb to 2015 to 2016). About the full investigation: Using TCR repertoire profiling, the study followed T-cell immune reconstitution in a quantitative way in children after TCRalphabeta/CD19-depleted allogeneic hematopoietic cell transplantation. Paper-wide results and their limitations: In some patients, the high TCRbeta diversity seen at day 60 was put down to recipient T cells and intrathymic progenitors that had survived conditioning. Over subsequent months, a decline in hyperexpanded clone frequencies was noted, and after one year, T-cell counts and TCRbeta diversity were mostly ascribed to newly produced T cells. Apparently early alphabetaT-cell count recovery about two months after transplant reportedly relied on only several hundred rapidly expanded clones derived from non-depleted graft cells.

V was cut back by 4 bases and J by 4 bases, leaving a gap of 17 bases between them. CDR1 is given as SGDLS and CDR2 as YYNGEE, both from the germline V gene. Taken from cysteine to phenylalanine, the CDR3 has 16 residues. The retained sequence is limited to the CDR3, 48 bases, with the frame set at the first base. The intended sense of this specimen's treatment or condition label: allogeneic hematopoietic cell transplantation with graft depleted of TCRalphabeta T cells and CD19 B cells. TCRalphabeta/CD19-depleted allogeneic hematopoietic cell grafts were given to the transplant recipients, all of whom were children. The library was obtained by PCR. Sequencing relied on an Illumina HiSeq 2500. TCR library preparation used molecular barcoding, with unique molecular identifiers applied to normalize quantification of the TCRbeta repertoire. TCRdb itself trimmed the public reads at Q25 with fastp, ran MiXCR and retained productive beta chains. Each record represents a unique CDR3 protein, reported with the most common genes and DNA among its rows. The sample yields roughly 250,000 distinct CDR3 sequences; 6.5% to 9% were counted once. The biggest ten clones account for about 6.4% of the sample.

This TCR came from a male patient aged 10 to 17 who had a stem cell transplant for acute lymphoblastic leukemia, so the T cells may come from the graft donor. The sample was PBMCs, mostly from graft donor cells, taken 180 days after TCRalphabeta/CD19-depleted stem cell transplant. The chain is encoded by TRBV9 joined to TRBJ2-2, with TRBD1 perhaps the D gene, on 7 matching bases. The sequence in DNA is TGTGCCAGCAGCTTCGGAGGGGGCGCATTCACCGGGGAGCTGTTTTTT. The resulting protein is CASSFGGGAFTGELFF.